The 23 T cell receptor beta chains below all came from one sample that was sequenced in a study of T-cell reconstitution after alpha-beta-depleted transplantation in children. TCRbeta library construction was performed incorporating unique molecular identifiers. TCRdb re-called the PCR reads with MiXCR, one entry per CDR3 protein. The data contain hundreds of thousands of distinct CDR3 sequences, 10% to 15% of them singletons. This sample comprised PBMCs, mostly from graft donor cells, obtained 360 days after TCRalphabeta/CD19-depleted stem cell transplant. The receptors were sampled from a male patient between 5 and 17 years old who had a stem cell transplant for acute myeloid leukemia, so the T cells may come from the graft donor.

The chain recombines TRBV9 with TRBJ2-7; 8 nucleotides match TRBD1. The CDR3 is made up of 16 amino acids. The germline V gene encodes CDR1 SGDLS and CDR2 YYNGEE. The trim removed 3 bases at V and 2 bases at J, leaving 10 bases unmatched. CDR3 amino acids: CASSEGLRQGPYEQYF. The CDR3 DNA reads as TGTGCCAGCAGCGAGGGCTTGAGACAGGGGCCCTACGAGCAGTACTTC.

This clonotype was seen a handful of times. The CDR3 region is CASSQTTAPWGYGYTF. CDR3 in DNA: TGTGCCAGCAGTCAGACTACAGCCCCGTGGGGCTATGGCTACACCTTC. This chain links TRBV27 with TRBJ1-2, with D uncertain. CDR1 MNHEY and CDR2 SMNVEV come from the germline V gene (reference sequence). This CDR3 spans 16 amino acids. V lost 5 bases, J lost 4 bases, and 20 bases lay in between.

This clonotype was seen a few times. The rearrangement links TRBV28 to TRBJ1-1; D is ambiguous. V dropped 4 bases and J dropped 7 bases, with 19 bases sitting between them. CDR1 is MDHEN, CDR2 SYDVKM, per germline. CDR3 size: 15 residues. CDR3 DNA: TGTGCCAGCAGTTACCTTGCCCGAAATGGACTTGAAGCTTTCTTT. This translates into CASSYLARNGLEAFF.

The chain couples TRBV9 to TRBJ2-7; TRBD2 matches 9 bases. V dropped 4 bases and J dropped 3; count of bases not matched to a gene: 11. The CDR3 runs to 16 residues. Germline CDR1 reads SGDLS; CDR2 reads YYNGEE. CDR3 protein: CASSPIGASGVYEQYF. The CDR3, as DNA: TGTGCCAGCAGCCCGATCGGGGCTAGCGGGGTCTACGAGCAGTACTTC.

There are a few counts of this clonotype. The CDR3 is CASSSVSNEQFF. The CDR3 DNA is TGTGCCAGCAGCTCCGTGAGCAATGAGCAGTTCTTC. The chain couples TRBV11-2 to TRBJ2-1; no reliable D call. Per germline, CDR1 SGHAT and CDR2 FQNNGV. The CDR3 spans 12 residues. V was cut by 4 bases and J by 6 bases, with 7 bases left in between.

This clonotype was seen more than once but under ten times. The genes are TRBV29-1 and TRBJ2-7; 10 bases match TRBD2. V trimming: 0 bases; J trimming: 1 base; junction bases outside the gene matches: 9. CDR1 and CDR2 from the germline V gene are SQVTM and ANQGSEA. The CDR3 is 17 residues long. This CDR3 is CSVEEGPSGRSSYEQYF. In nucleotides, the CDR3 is TGCAGCGTTGAAGAGGGGCCTAGCGGGAGATCATCCTACGAGCAGTACTTC.

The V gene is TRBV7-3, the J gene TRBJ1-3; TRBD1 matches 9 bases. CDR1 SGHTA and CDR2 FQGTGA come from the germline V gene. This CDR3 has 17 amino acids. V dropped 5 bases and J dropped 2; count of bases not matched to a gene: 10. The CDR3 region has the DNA TGTGCCAGCAGCCCAACCCCCGGGACAGGGACTGGAAACACCATATATTTT. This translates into CASSPTPGTGTGNTIYF.

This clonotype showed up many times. CDR3 protein: CASRLQGGTEAFF. The CDR3 DNA follows: TGCGCCAGCAGATTACAGGGGGGAACTGAAGCTTTCTTT. V usage is TRBV5-1 and J usage is TRBJ1-1; TRBD1 matches at 8 bases. The germline V gene encodes CDR1 SGHRS and CDR2 YFSETQ. V was clipped by 5 bases and J by 5 bases; unmatched bases: 5. The CDR3 length is 13 residues.

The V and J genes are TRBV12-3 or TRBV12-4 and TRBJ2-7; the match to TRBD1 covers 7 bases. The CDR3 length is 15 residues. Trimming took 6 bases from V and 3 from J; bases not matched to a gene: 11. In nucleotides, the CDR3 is TGTGCCAGCAGCAACCGGGACAGCCTCTTCTACGAGCAGTACTTC. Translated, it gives CASSNRDSLFYEQYF.

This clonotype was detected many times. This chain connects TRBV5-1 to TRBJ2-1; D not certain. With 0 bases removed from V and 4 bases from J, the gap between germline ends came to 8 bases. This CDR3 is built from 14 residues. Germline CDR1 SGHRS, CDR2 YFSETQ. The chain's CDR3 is CASSLVRNYNEQFF. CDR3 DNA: TGCGCCAGCAGCTTGGTTCGGAATTACAATGAGCAGTTCTTC.

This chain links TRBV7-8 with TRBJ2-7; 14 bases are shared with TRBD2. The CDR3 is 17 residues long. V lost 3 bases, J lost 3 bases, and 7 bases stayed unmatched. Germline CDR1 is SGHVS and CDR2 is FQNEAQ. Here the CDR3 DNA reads TGTGCCAGCAGCTTCGGACTAGCGGGAGGAACAAGCTACGAGCAGTACTTC. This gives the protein CASSFGLAGGTSYEQYF.

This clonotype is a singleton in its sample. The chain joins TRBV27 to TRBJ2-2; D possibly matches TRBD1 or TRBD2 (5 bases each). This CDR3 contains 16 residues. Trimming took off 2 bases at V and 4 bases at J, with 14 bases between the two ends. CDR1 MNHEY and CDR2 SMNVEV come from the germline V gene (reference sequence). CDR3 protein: CASSLTSGPLTGELFF. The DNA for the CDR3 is TGTGCCAGCAGTTTAACATCGGGGCCCCTCACCGGGGAGCTGTTTTTT.

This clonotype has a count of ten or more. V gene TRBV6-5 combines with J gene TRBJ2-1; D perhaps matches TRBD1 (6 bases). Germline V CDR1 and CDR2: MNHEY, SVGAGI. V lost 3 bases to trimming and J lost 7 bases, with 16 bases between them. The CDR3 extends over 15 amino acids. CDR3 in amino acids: CASSYLGTGLNEQFF. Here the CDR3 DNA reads TGTGCCAGCAGTTATTTAGGAACAGGGCTTAATGAGCAGTTCTTC.

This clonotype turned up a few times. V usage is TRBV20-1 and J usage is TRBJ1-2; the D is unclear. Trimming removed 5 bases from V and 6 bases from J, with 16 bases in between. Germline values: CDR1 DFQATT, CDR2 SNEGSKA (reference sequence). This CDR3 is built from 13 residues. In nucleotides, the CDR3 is TGCAGTGCTGAGGTGGGCAACACTAATGGCTACACCTTC. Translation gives CSAEVGNTNGYTF.

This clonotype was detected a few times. Here the CDR3 DNA reads TGTGCCAGCAACCCTCTACAGGGAATTAGCACAGATACGCAGTATTTT. Residues: CASNPLQGISTDTQYF. This sequence joins TRBV12-3 or TRBV12-4 and TRBJ2-3; D perhaps matches TRBD1 (6 bases). The CDR3 loop spans 16 amino acids. Trimming took off 7 bases at V and 0 bases at J, with 17 bases between the two ends.

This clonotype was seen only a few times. CDR3 protein: CASSSLLTYEQYF. As DNA, the CDR3 is TGTGCCAGCAGCTCCTTACTAACCTACGAGCAGTACTTC. The genes are TRBV7-2 and TRBJ2-7; D remains ambiguous. Trimming took off 4 bases at V and 2 bases at J, with 9 bases between the two ends. This CDR3 has 13 amino acids. Germline loops: CDR1 SGHTA, CDR2 FQGNSA.

The CDR3 region is CASSLAGTTIYEQYF. The CDR3 nucleotides read TGCGCCAGCAGCTTGGCCGGGACAACCATCTACGAGCAGTACTTC. This chain links TRBV5-1 with TRBJ2-7; the D gene is possibly TRBD1 (6 bases). The CDR3 runs 15 residues. Germline V CDR1 and CDR2: SGHRS, YFSETQ. Trimming stripped 0 bases from V and 3 bases from J, with 13 bases between. The variable domain in full, with the rest retrieved from reference TRBV5-1 and TRBJ2-7, is KAGVTQTPRYLIKTRGQQVTLSCSPISGHRSVSWYQQTPGQGLQFLFEYFSETQRNKGNFPGRFSGRQFSNSRSEMNVSTLELGDSALYLCASSLAGTTIYEQYFGPGTRLTVT.

The CDR3 DNA reads TGTGCCAGCAGCTTGACAGGGGGCATCCAAGAGACCCAGTACTTC. It codes for CASSLTGGIQETQYF. The V gene is TRBV7-2, the J gene TRBJ2-5; 10 positions match TRBD1. The CDR3 loop spans 15 amino acids. V lost 3 bases to trimming and J lost 1 base; unmatched junction nucleotides: 2. Germline V gene data show CDR1 as SGHTA and CDR2 as FQGNSA.

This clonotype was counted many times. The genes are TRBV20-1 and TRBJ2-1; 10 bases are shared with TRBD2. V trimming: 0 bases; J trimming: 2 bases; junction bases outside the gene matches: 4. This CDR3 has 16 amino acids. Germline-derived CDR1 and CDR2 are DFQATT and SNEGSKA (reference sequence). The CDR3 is CSARDGTSATYNEQFF. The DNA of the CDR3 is TGCAGTGCTAGAGATGGGACTAGCGCTACCTACAATGAGCAGTTCTTC.

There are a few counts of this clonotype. The CDR3 nucleotides read TGTGCCAGCAGCTTGTATGGGAAGGCCTACAATGAGCAGTTCTTC. This translates into CASSLYGKAYNEQFF. The gene calls are TRBV7-6 and TRBJ2-1; unclear D gene. V lost 3 bases to trimming and J lost 2 bases, with 11 bases between them. The CDR3 is 15 residues long. CDR1 and CDR2 (germline): SGHVS, FNYEAQ.

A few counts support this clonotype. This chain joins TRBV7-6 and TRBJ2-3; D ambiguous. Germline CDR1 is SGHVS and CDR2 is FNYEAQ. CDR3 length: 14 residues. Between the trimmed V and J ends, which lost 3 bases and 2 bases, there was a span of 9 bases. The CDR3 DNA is TGTGCCAGCAGCTTTTGGCGGACCACAGATACGCAGTATTTT. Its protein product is CASSFWRTTDTQYF.

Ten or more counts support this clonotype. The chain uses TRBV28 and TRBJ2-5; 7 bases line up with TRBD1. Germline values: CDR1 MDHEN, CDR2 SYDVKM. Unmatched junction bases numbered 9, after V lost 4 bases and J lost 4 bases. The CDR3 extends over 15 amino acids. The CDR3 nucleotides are TGTGCCAGCAGTTATCCGACAGGGAAGAGAGAGACCCAGTACTTC. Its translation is CASSYPTGKRETQYF.

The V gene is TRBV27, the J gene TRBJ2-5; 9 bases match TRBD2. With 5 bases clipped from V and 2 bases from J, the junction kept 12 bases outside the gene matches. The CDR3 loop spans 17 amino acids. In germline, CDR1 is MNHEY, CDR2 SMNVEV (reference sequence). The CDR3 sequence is CASSPRGGGRGQETQYF. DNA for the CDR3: TGTGCCAGCAGTCCCCGAGGGGGCGGGAGGGGGCAAGAGACCCAGTACTTC.